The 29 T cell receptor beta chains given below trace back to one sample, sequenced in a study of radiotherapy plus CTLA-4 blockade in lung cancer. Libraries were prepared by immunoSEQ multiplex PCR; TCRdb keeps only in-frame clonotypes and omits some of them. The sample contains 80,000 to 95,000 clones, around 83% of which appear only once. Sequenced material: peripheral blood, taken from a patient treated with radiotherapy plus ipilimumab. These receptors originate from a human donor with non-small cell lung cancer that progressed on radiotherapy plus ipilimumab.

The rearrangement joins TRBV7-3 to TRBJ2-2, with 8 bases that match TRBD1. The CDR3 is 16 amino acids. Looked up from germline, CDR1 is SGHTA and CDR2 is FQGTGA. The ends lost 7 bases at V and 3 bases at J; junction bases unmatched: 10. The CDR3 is CASTSRQGAHTGELFF. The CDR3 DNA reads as TGTGCCAGCACCTCCCGGCAGGGGGCCCACACCGGGGAGCTGTTTTTT.

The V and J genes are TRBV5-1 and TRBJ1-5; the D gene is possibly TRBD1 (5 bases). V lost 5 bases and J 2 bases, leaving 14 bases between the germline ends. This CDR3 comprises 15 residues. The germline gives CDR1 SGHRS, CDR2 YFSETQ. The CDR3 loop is CASRSQPTGNQPQHF. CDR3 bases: TGCGCCAGCAGGTCCCAACCGACAGGCAATCAGCCCCAGCATTTT.

The CDR3 DNA follows: TGTGCCAGCAGTCCCCGGGCCGAAGGGTACAATGAGCAGTTCTTC. It yields the protein CASSPRAEGYNEQFF. The chain carries TRBV6-4 and TRBJ2-1; D is unresolved. The germline gives CDR1 MRHNA, CDR2 SNTAGT. The CDR3 consists of 15 residues. Trimming stripped 5 bases from V and 4 bases from J, with 15 bases between.

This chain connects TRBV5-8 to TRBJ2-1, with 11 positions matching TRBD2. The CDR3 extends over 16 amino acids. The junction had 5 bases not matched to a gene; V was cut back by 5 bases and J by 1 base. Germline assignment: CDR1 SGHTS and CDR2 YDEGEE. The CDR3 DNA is TGTGCCAGCAGTCCGGGACTAGCGGTTTCCTACAATGAGCAGTTCTTC. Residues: CASSPGLAVSYNEQFF.

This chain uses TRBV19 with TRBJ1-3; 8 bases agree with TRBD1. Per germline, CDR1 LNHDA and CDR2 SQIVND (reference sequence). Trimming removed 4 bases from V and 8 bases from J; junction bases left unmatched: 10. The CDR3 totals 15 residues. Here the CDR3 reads CASSKIPDRVDTIYF. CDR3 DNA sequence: TGTGCCAGTAGTAAGATACCGGACAGGGTGGACACCATATATTTT.

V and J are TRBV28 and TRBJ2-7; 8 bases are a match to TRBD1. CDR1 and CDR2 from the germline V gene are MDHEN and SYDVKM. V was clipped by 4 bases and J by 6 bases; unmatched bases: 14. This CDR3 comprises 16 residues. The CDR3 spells CASSSASGTGRGEQYF. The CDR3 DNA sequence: TGTGCCAGCAGTTCCGCCTCCGGGACAGGCCGCGGCGAGCAGTACTTC. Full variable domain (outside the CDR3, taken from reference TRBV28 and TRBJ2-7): DVKVTQSSRYLVKRTGEKVFLECVQDMDHENMFWYRQDPGLGLRLIYFSYDVKMKEKGDIPEGYSVSREKKERFSLILESASTNQTSMYLCASSSASGTGRGEQYFGPGTRLTVT.

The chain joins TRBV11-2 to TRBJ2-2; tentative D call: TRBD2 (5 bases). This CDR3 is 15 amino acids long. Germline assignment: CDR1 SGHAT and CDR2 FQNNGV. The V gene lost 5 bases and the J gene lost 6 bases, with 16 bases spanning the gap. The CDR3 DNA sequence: TGTGCCAGCAGCGCAACCCCTACTAGACCCGGGGAGCTGTTTTTT. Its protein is CASSATPTRPGELFF. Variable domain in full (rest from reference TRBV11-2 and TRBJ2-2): EAGVAQSPRYKIIEKRQSVAFWCNPISGHATLYWYQQILGQGPKLLIQFQNNGVVDDSQLPKDRFSAERLKGVDSTLKIQPAKLEDSAVYLCASSATPTRPGELFFGEGSRLTVL.

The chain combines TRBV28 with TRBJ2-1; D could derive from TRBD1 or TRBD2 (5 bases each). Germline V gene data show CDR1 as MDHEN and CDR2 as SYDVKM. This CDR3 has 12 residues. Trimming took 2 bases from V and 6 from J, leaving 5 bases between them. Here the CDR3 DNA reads TGTGCCAGCAGTTTAGGGGGCAATGAGCAGTTCTTC. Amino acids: CASSLGGNEQFF.

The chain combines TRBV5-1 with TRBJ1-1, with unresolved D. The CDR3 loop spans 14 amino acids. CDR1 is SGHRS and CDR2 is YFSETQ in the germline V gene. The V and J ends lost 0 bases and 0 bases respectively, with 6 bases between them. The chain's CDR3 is CASSLDRMNTEAFF. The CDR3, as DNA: TGCGCCAGCAGCTTGGACAGAATGAACACTGAAGCTTTCTTT.

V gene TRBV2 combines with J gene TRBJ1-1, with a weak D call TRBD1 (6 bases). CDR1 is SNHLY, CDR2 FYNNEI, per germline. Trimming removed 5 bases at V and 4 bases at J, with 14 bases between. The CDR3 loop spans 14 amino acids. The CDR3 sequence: CASSLRGTVTEAFF. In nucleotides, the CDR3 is TGTGCCAGCAGTCTGAGGGGGACGGTCACTGAAGCTTTCTTT.

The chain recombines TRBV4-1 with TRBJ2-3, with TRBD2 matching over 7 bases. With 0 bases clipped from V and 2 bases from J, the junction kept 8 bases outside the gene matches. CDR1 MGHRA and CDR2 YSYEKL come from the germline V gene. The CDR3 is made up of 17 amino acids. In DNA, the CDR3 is TGCGCCAGCAGCCAAGATCCAGCGGGGATACCCACAGATACGCAGTATTTT. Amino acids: CASSQDPAGIPTDTQYF.

CDR3 amino acids: CASSSVGVAGVSEQFF. The CDR3 DNA reads TGTGCCAGCAGCTCCGTTGGGGTAGCGGGAGTTTCCGAGCAGTTCTTC. V gene TRBV7-3 combines with J gene TRBJ2-1; 9 bases match TRBD2. J was trimmed by 10 bases and V by 4 bases; bases with no gene match: 14. Germline V gene data show CDR1 as SGHTA and CDR2 as FQGTGA. There are 16 residues in the CDR3.

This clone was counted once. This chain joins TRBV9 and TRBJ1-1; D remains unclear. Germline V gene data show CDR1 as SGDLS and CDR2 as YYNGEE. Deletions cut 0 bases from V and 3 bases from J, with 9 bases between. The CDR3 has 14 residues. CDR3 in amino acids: CASSVDGLDTEAFF. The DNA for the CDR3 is TGTGCCAGCAGCGTAGACGGGCTGGACACTGAAGCTTTCTTT.

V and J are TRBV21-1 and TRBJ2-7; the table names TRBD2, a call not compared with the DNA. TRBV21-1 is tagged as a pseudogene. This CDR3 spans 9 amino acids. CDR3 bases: TGTGCCAGCACCTCCCCCGGTCACGTC. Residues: CASTSPGHV.

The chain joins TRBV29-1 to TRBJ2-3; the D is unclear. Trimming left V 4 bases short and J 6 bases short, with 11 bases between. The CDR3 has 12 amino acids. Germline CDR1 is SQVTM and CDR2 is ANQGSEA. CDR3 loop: CSVVGMGDTQYF. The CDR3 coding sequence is TGCAGCGTTGTGGGGATGGGGGATACGCAGTATTTT.

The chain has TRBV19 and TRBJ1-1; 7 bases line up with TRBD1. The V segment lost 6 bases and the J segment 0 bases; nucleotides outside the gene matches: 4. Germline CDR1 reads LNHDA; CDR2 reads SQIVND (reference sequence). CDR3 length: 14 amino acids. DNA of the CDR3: TGTGCCAGTAGCACAGGGGCCATGAACACTGAAGCTTTCTTT. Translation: CASSTGAMNTEAFF. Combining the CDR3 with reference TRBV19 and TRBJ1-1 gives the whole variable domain DGGITQSPKYLFRKEGQNVTLSCEQNLNHDAMYWYRQDPGQGLRLIYYSQIVNDFQKGDIAEGYSVSREKKESFPLTVTSAQKNPTAFYLCASSTGAMNTEAFFGQGTRLTVV.

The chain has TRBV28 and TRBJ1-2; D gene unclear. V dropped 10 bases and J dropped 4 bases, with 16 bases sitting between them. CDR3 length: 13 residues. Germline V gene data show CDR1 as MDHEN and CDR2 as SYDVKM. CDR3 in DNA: TGTGCCACCGCCGCAAGCTCGGCCTATGGCTACACCTTC. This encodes CATAASSAYGYTF.

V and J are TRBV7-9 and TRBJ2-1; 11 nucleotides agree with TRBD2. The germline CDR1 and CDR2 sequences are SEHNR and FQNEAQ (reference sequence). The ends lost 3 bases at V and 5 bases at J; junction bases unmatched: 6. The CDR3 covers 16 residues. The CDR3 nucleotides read TGTGCCAGCAGCTTTCTTTCTAGCGGGAGGCACAATGAGCAGTTCTTC. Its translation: CASSFLSSGRHNEQFF.

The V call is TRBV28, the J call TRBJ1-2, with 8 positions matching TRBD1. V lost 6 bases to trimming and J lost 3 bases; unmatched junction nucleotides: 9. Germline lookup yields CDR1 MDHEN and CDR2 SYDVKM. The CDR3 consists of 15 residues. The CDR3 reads CASSPEDREYYGYTF. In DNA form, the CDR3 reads TGTGCCAGCAGCCCTGAGGACAGGGAGTACTATGGCTACACCTTC.

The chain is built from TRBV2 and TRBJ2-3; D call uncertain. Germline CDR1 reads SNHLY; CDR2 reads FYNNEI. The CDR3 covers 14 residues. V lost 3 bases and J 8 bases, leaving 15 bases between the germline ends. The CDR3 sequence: CASSEELRKGTQYF. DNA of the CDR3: TGTGCCAGCAGTGAGGAACTGCGCAAGGGTACGCAGTATTTT.

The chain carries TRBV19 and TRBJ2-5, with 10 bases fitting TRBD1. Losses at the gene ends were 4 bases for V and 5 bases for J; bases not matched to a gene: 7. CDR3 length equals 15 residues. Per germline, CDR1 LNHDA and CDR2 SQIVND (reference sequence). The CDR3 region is CASSKGTGAFETQYF. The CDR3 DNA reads TGTGCCAGTAGTAAAGGGACAGGGGCGTTTGAGACCCAGTACTTC.

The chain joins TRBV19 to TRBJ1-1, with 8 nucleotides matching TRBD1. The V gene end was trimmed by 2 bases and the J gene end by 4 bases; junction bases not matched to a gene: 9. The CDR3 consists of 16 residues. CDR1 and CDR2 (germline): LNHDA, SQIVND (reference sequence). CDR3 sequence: CASSILFRGHGTEAFF. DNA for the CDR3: TGTGCCAGTAGTATACTATTCAGGGGGCACGGCACTGAAGCTTTCTTT.

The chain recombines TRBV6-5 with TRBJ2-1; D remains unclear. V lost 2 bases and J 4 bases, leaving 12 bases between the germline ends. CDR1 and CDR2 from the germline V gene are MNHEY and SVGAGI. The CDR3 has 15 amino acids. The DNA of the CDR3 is TGTGCCAGCAGTTACGAAGCTAATTCTTACAATGAGCAGTTCTTC. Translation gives CASSYEANSYNEQFF.

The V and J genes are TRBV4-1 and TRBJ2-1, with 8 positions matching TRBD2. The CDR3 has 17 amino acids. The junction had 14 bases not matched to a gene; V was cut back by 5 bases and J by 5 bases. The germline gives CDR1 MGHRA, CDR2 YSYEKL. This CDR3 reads CASSSGPRAGADNEQFF. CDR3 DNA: TGCGCCAGCAGCTCAGGACCGAGAGCGGGGGCCGACAATGAGCAGTTCTTC.

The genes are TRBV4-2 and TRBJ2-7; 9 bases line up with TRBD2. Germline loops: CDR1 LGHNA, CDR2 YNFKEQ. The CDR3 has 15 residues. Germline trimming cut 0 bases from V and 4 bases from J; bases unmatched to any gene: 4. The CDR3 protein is CASSQDRGLAYEQYF. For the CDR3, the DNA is TGTGCCAGCAGCCAAGATCGAGGACTAGCGTACGAGCAGTACTTC.

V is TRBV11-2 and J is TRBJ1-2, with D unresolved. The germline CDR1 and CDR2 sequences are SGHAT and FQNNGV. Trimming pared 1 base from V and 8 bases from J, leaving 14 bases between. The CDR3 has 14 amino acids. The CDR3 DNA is TGTGCCAGCAGCTTAGTGCGGGCAGGTAACGGCTACACCTTC. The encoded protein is CASSLVRAGNGYTF.

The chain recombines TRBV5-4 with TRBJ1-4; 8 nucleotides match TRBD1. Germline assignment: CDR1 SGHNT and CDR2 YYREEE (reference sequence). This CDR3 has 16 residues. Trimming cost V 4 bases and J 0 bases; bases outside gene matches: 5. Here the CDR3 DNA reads TGTGCCAGCAGCCCAGACAGGGGTGCAACTAATGAAAAACTGTTTTTT. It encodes CASSPDRGATNEKLFF.

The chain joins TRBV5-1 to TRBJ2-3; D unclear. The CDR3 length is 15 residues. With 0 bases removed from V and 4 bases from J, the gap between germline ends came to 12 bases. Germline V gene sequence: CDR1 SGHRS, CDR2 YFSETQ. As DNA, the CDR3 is TGCGCCAGCAGCTTGGCCGCCGGGTCGGCAGATACGCAGTATTTT. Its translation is CASSLAAGSADTQYF.

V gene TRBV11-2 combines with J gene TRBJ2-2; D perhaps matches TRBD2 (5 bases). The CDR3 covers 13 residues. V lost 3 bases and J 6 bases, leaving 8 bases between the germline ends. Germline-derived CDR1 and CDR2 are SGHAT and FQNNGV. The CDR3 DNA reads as TGTGCCAGCAGCTTCATCGGGGCCGGGGAGCTGTTTTTT. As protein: CASSFIGAGELFF.